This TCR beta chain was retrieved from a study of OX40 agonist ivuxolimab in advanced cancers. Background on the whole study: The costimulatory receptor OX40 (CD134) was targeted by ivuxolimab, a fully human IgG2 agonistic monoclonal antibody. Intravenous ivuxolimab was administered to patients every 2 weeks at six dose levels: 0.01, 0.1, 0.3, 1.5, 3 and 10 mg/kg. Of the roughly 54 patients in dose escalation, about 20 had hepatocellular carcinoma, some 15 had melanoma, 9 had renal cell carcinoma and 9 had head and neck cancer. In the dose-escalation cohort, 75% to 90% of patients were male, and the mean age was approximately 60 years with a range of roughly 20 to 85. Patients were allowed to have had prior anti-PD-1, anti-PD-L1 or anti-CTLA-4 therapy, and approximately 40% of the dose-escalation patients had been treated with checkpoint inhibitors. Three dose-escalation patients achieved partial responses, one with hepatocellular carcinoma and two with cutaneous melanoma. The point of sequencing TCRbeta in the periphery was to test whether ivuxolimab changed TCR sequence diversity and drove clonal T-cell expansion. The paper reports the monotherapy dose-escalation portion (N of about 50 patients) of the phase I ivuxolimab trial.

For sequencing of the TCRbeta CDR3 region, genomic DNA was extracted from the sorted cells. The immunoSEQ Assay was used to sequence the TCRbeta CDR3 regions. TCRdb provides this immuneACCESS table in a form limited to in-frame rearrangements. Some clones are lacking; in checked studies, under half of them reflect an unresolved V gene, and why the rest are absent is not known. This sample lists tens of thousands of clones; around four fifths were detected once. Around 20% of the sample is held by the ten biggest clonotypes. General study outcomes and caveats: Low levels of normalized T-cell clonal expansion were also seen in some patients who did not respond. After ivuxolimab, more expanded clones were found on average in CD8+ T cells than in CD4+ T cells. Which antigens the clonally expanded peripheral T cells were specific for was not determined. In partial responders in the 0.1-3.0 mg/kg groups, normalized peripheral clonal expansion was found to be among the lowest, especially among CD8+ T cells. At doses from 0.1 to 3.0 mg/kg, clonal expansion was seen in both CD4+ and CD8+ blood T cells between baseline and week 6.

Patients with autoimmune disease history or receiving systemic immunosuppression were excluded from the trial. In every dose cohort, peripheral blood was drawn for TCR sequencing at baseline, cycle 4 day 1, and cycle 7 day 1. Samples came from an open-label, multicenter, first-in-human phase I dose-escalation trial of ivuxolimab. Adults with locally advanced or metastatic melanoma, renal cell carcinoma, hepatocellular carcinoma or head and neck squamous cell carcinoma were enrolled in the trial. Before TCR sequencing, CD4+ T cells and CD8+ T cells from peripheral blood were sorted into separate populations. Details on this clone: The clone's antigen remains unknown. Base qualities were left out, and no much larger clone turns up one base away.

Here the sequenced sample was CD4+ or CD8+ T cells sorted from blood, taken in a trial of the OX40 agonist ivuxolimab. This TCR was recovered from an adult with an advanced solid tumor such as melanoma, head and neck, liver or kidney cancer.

The sequenced DNA: TGTGCCAGCACCGAGGGACAGGGGAACACTGAAGCTTTCTTT. This encodes CASTEGQGNTEAFF. The chain is assembled from TRBV6-5 and TRBJ1-1; the junction holds 9 bases that match TRBD1. The CDR3 has 14 amino acids, counting the end cysteine and phenylalanine. The DNA shown is the 42-base CDR3, in frame from base 1. From a lookup of the germline V gene, CDR1 and CDR2 are MNHEY and SVGAGI. The junction shows trimming of 7 bases on V and 1 base on J, and the gene matches do not reach 4 bases of it.